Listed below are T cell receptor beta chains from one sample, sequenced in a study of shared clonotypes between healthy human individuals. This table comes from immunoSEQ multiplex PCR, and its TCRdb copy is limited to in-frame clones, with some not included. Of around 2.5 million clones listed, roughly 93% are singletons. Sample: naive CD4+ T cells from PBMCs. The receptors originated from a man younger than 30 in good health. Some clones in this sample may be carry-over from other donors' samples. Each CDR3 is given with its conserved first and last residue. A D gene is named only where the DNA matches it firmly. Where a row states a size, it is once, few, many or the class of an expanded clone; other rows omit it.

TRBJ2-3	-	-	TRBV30	TGTGCCTGGAGTGTACCGAGAGACCGGCGAGGGAGGCCCGGGGGCGATACGCAGTATTTT	CAWSVPRDRRGRPGGDTQYF
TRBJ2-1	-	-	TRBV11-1	TGTGCCAGCAGGCCCCCGGTACCCGGGTACAATGAGCAGTTCTTC	CASRPPVPGYNEQFF
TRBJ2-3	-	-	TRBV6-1	TGTGCCAGCAGCAGCAGAGGCCACCGCACAGATACGCAGTATTTT	CASSSRGHRTDTQYF
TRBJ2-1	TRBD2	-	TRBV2	TGTGCCAGCAGGACTAGCGGTTACAATGAGCAGTTCTTC	CASRTSGYNEQFF
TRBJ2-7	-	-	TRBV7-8	TGTGCCAGCACCCCAGGGGGGTCAAACCTTTACGAGCAGTACTTC	CASTPGGSNLYEQYF
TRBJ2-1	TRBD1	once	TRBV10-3	TGTGCCATCAGACCAAACCCAGGGGGCCATGAGCAGTTCTTC	CAIRPNPGGHEQFF
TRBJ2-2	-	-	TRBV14	TGTGCCAGCAGCCAAGTAGTGCAGACGGGCCACCCGAACACCGGGGAGCTGTTTTTT	CASSQVVQTGHPNTGELFF
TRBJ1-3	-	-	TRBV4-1	TGCGCCAGCAGCCAAGGAAGGGTTGGTTCTGGAAACACCATATATTTT	CASSQGRVGSGNTIYF
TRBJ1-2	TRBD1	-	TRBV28	TGTGCCAGCAGGGGGACAGGGAAGAGTCTCTATGGCTACACCTTC	CASRGTGKSLYGYTF
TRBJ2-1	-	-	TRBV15	TGTGCCACCAGCAGAAGGAATGAGCAGTTCTTC	CATSRRNEQFF
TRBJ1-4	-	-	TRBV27	TGTGCCAGCAGTCTCTGGGGGCTTGGTGAAAAACTGTTTTTT	CASSLWGLGEKLFF
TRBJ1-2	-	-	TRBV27	TGTGCCAGCAGATTCACGGGGGGCAGGGGTAACTATGGCTACACCTTC	CASRFTGGRGNYGYTF
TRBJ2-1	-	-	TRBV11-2	TGTGCCAGCAGCTTATATTCCCTAGCCTCCTACAATGAGCAGTTCTTC	CASSLYSLASYNEQFF
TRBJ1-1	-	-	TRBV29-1	TGCAGCGTTGTTAGGGACGAAACAAAGAACACTGAAGCTTTCTTT	CSVVRDETKNTEAFF
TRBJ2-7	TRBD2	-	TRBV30	TGTGCCTGGAGTGGGGGCGCCCCGGGGATAGCGGGAGTCGAGCAGTACTTC	CAWSGGAPGIAGVEQYF
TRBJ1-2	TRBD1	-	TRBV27	TGTGCCAGCAGGGAAGGGACAGGGCTACGCTATGGCTACACCTTC	CASREGTGLRYGYTF
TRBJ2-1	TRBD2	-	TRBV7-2	TGTGCCAGCAGCTTAGGGCTAGCGGGAGTCAATGAGCAGTTCTTC	CASSLGLAGVNEQFF
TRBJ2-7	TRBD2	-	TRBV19	TGTGCCAGTACCCTTTCCAACCTAGCGGGATACGAGCAGTACTTC	CASTLSNLAGYEQYF
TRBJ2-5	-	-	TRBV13	TGTGCCAGCAGCTCCACACTAGCTTTCCAAGAGACCCAGTACTTC	CASSSTLAFQETQYF
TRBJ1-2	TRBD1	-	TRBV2	TGTGCCCGAGGGGGACAGGCTAACTATGGCTACACCTTC	CARGGQANYGYTF
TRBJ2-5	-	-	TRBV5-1	TGCGCCAGCAGCTTGGCGGGACTCCAGCAAGAGACCCAGTACTTC	CASSLAGLQQETQYF
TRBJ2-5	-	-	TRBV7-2	TGTGCCAGCAGCTTAGCGCGAGGCCCAGAGACCCAGTACTTC	CASSLARGPETQYF
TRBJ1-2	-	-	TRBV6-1	TGTGCCAGCAATCGAGCAACGATTAACTATGGCTACACCTTC	CASNRATINYGYTF
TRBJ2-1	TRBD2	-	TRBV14	TGTGCCAGCAGCCAATTTCCGGGACTAGCTCTTATTCGGCAGTTCTTC	CASSQFPGLALIRQFF
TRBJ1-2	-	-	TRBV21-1	TGTGCCAGCAGCAAAATGTCGTGTGTAACGGGGGCCCCAGGGGGCTACACCTTC	CASSKMSCVTGAPGGYTF
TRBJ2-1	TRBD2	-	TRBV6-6	TGTGCCAGCAGTTACTCACTAGCGGGAGGCTATGAGCAGTTCTTC	CASSYSLAGGYEQFF
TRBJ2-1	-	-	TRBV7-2	TGTGCCAGCAGCTACAGTTATGAGCAGTTCTTC	CASSYSYEQFF
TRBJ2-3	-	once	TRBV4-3	TGCGCCAGCAGCCAAGAGGGGACAGATACGCAGTATTTT	CASSQEGTDTQYF
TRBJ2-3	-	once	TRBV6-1	TGTGCCAGCCACAGGACACCGATGACAGATACGCAGTATTTT	CASHRTPMTDTQYF